This passage covers 17 T cell receptor beta chains from one sample sequenced in a study of molecular identifiers for immune sequencing clone quantification. Each CDR3 protein is one row after TCRdb ran MiXCR on the PCR reads. Found here are under 650,000 distinct CDR3 sequences, just under 20% of them singletons; the top ten hold around 0.9%. The specimen was naive CD8+ T cells from blood, with Jurkat cell RNA spiked in. Noted subset: FACS-sorted CD8+CD4-CCR7+CD45RA+ naive T cells. The receptors come from a human donor in good health. Some libraries in this study had Jurkat cell RNA spiked in.

A few counts support this clonotype. V is TRBV13 and J is TRBJ2-5; a weak D match, TRBD2 (5 bases). Deletions cut 1 base from V and 2 bases from J, with 11 bases between. The length of the CDR3 is 15 residues. Germline values: CDR1 PRHDT, CDR2 FYEKMQ (reference sequence). The CDR3 DNA follows: TGTGCCAGCAGCTTAGAAGCAGCGGATCAAGAGACCCAGTACTTC. Translating gives CASSLEAADQETQYF. Based on the CDR3 plus reference TRBV13 and TRBJ2-5, the full variable domain is AAGVIQSPRHLIKEKRETATLKCYPIPRHDTVYWYQQGPGQDPQFLISFYEKMQSDKGSIPDRFSAQQFSDYHSELNMSSLELGDSALYFCASSLEAADQETQYFGPGTRLLVL.

Many counts were recorded for this clonotype. The chain combines TRBV19 with TRBJ1-5; D call uncertain. This CDR3 comprises 13 residues. In germline, CDR1 is LNHDA, CDR2 SQIVND (reference sequence). The V gene lost 3 bases and the J gene lost 3 bases, with 6 bases spanning the gap. This CDR3 is CASSITTNQPQHF. The CDR3 DNA reads TGTGCCAGTAGTATTACCACCAATCAGCCCCAGCATTTT.

About this clonotype itself: Possible read error: a much larger clone is one base away. The chain combines TRBV12-3 or TRBV12-4 with TRBJ1-5; tentative D call: TRBD1 (5 bases). The CDR3 runs to 17 residues. CDR3 region: CASSFVDISNSNLPQHF. The DNA for the CDR3 is TGTGCCAGCAGTTTTGTGGACATCTCGAATAGCAATCTGCCCCAGCATTTT.

This clonotype was observed at least ten times. The rearrangement joins TRBV7-9 to TRBJ2-4; unclear D gene. CDR3 length equals 15 residues. Germline V lookup: CDR1 SEHNR, CDR2 FQNEAQ (reference sequence). The V end was cut by 1 base, the J end by 5 bases, with 12 bases between. The CDR3 reads CASSLDSGTENIQYF. The CDR3 region has the DNA TGTGCCAGCAGCTTAGATAGTGGCACCGAAAACATTCAGTACTTC.

The sample holds a few counts of this clonotype. The genes are TRBV7-9 and TRBJ2-7; 9 nucleotides agree with TRBD1. V trimming: 4 bases; J trimming: 4 bases; junction bases outside the gene matches: 8. Germline V CDR1 and CDR2: SEHNR, FQNEAQ (reference sequence). The CDR3 is made up of 15 amino acids. The CDR3 DNA sequence: TGTGCCAGCAGCTACGGACAGGGGATGGGATACGAGCAGTACTTC. Encoded protein: CASSYGQGMGYEQYF.

In the case of this clonotype: An end of the junction differs from the germline gene, which may be a read error. The chain carries TRBV7-6 and TRBJ1-3; TRBD1 might be the D (5 bases). Germline CDR1 reads SGHVS; CDR2 reads FNYEAQ. This CDR3 comprises 15 residues. CDR3 bases: TGTGCCAGCACCCCCTTCGGGGGGAACGGAAACGCCATATATTTT. It encodes CASTPFGGNGNAIYF.

This clonotype was seen repeatedly, ten times or more. J is TRBJ1-5 and V is TRBV7-4; D is unclear. Germline V lookup: CDR1 SGHVT, CDR2 SQSDAQ. The V end was cut by 5 bases, the J end by 0 bases, with 2 bases between. This CDR3 comprises 12 residues. The CDR3 bases are TGTGCCAGCAGCCATAGCAATCAGCCCCAGCATTTT. Translated: CASSHSNQPQHF.

This clonotype was counted only a few times. The chain carries TRBV11-2 and TRBJ2-3, with 7 bases aligning to TRBD2. Germline CDR1 is SGHAT and CDR2 is FQNNGV. This CDR3 is 16 amino acids long. Trimming at V came to 1 base and at J to 0 bases, leaving 4 bases not matched to a gene. CDR3: CASSLGGLQSTDTQYF. The CDR3 bases are TGTGCCAGCAGCTTAGGGGGACTACAAAGCACAGATACGCAGTATTTT.

In the case of this clonotype: The junction differs from germline at one of its ends, possibly a read error. The chain employs TRBV20-1 and TRBJ2-1; 8 bases are a match to TRBD2. This CDR3 has 18 amino acids. Per the germline V gene, CDR1 is DFQATT and CDR2 is SNEGSKA (reference sequence). This CDR3 reads CSARPPAGLARGWNEQSF. In DNA, the CDR3 is TGCAGTGCTAGACCCCCCGCCGGACTAGCACGCGGCTGGAATGAGCAGTCCTTC.

In its sample, this clonotype was seen many times. This chain uses TRBV20-1 with TRBJ1-4, with D possibly being TRBD1 (5 bases). This CDR3 spans 14 amino acids. V was clipped by 0 bases and J by 6 bases, with 11 bases between them. Germline V gene data show CDR1 as DFQATT and CDR2 as SNEGSKA (reference sequence). The CDR3, as DNA: TGCAGTGCTAGAGAACCCAGGGTAGATGAAAAACTGTTTTTT. Amino acids: CSAREPRVDEKLFF.

The chain carries TRBV9 and TRBJ2-7; 10 bases match TRBD1. This CDR3 has 15 residues. V dropped 7 bases and J dropped 6; count of bases not matched to a gene: 13. Germline CDR1 and CDR2: SGDLS and YYNGEE. This CDR3 reads CASGGTGTGVGEQYF. CDR3 DNA sequence: TGTGCCAGCGGCGGAACCGGGACAGGGGTGGGCGAGCAGTACTTC.

This clonotype was counted between two and nine times. CDR3 residues: CASSLAGGPANEQFF. DNA of the CDR3: TGTGCCAGTAGTTTAGCGGGAGGGCCCGCCAATGAGCAGTTCTTC. This chain joins TRBV19 and TRBJ2-1, with TRBD2 matching 11 bases. The V segment lost 5 bases and the J segment 6 bases; nucleotides outside the gene matches: 6. The CDR3 runs 15 residues. CDR1 LNHDA and CDR2 SQIVND come from the germline V gene (reference sequence).

This clonotype occurred many times. The chain recombines TRBV7-9 with TRBJ1-2; a possible D gene is TRBD1 (5 bases). V gave up 1 base and J gave up 2 bases, with 17 bases separating them. This CDR3 region has 17 residues. Per the germline V gene, CDR1 is SEHNR and CDR2 is FQNEAQ (reference sequence). CDR3 amino acids: CASSLVGGGLDNYGYTF. The CDR3 DNA sequence: TGTGCCAGCAGCTTAGTTGGGGGAGGATTGGACAACTATGGCTACACCTTC.

This clonotype was seen only a few times. A much larger clone lies one base from this, so it may be a read error. The V gene is TRBV7-9, the J gene TRBJ2-7; a weak D match, TRBD2 (5 bases). V lost 5 bases and J lost 6, with 23 bases in between. This CDR3 spans 16 amino acids. The germline V gene has CDR1 SEHNR and CDR2 FQNEAQ (reference sequence). The CDR3: CASSAEVGPTLFEQYF. CDR3 nucleotide sequence: TGTGCCAGCAGCGCGGAGGTTGGGCCGACCCTATTCGAGCAGTACTTC. The whole variable domain, filled in from reference TRBV7-9 and TRBJ2-7, reads DTGVSQNPRHKITKRGQNVTFRCDPISEHNRLYWYRQTLGQGPEFLTYFQNEAQLEKSRLLSDRFSAERPKGSFSTLEIQRTEQGDSAMYLCASSAEVGPTLFEQYFGPGTRLTVT.

This clonotype has just one count. J is TRBJ2-3 and V is TRBV24-1, with 10 bases aligning to TRBD1. This CDR3 has 19 amino acids. Germline CDR1 is KGHDR and CDR2 is SFDVKD. With V trimmed by 3 bases and J by 0 bases, 11 bases remained unmatched. CDR3: CATSDQRPGTGASTDTQYF. CDR3 bases: TGTGCCACCAGTGATCAACGTCCCGGGACAGGGGCGAGCACAGATACGCAGTATTTT.

The J gene is TRBJ2-7, the V gene TRBV21-1. TRBV21-1 counts as a pseudogene. The CDR3 is 14 amino acids. CDR3 amino acids: CASGYGPIAYEQYF. The DNA of the CDR3 is TGTGCCAGCGGCTACGGACCGATCGCCTACGAGCAGTACTTC.

In regard to this clonotype: It may be a read error: a sequence one base away is much more abundant. The chain is built from TRBV29-1 and TRBJ2-1; no clear D. The germline V and J ends were trimmed by 4 bases and 12 bases, with 10 bases remaining between them. Germline V gene sequence: CDR1 SQVTM, CDR2 ANQGSEA. CDR3 length: 10 residues. For the CDR3, the DNA is TGCAGCGTTGTGACCTCTGGGCAGTTCTTC. Translating it yields CSVVTSGQFF.